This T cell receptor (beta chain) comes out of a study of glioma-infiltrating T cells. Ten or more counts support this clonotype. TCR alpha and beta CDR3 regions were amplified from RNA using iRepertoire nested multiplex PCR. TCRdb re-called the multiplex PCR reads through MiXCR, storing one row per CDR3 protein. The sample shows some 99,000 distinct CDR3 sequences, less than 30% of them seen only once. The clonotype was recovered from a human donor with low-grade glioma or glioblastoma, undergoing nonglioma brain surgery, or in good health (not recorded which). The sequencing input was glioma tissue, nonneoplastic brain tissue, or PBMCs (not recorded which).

The CDR3 spells CASSLARLAGGLEQFF. CDR3 coding DNA: TGTGCCAGCAGTTTAGCCCGGCTAGCGGGGGGGCTCGAGCAGTTCTTC. The chain is built from TRBV12-3 or TRBV12-4 and TRBJ2-1; TRBD2 matches 12 bases. After removal of 0 bases from V and 10 bases from J, the junction contained 7 bases not matched to a gene. The CDR3 consists of 16 residues.